This T cell receptor (beta chain) derives from a study of cytomegalovirus exposure and HLA in healthy donors. Study-level information: Unique TCRs from HLA-typed donors, 80 million to 100 million of them, were held in an early data release.

The study ran its PCR with 60 Vbeta and 13 Jbeta primers. The table came from immunoSEQ multiplex PCR; TCRdb's copy has only in-frame clones and leaves some out. This sample has around 98,000 clones, with more than 60% found just once. The CDR3 loop spans 11 amino acids. Germline CDR1 ENHRY, CDR2 SYGVKD. V dropped 11 bases and J dropped 4 bases, with 11 bases sitting between them. Donors were nominally healthy when sampled, though unrecorded immune exposures were likely. This clonotype was sampled from a human donor in good health. Material: PBMCs. The V gene is TRBV10-3, the J gene TRBJ1-2; D is unclear. The CDR3 loop reads CASTGGYGYTF. CDR3 DNA sequence: TGTGCCTCGACGGGTGGCTATGGCTACACCTTC.